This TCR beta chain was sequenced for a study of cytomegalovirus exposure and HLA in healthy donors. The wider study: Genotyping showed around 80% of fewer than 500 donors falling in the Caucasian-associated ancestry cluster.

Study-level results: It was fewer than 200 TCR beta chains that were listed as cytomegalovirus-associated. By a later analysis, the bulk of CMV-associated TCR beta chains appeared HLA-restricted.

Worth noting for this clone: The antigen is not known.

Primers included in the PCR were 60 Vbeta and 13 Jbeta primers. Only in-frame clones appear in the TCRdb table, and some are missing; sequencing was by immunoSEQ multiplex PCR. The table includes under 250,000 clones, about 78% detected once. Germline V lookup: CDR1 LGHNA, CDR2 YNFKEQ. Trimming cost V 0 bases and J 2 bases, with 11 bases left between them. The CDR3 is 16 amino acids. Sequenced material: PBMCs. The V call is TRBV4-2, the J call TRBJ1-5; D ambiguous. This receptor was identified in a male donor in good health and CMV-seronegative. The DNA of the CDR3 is TGTGCCAGCAGCCAAGATCACCTACCTGGCAATCAGCCCCAGCATTTT. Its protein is CASSQDHLPGNQPQHF.